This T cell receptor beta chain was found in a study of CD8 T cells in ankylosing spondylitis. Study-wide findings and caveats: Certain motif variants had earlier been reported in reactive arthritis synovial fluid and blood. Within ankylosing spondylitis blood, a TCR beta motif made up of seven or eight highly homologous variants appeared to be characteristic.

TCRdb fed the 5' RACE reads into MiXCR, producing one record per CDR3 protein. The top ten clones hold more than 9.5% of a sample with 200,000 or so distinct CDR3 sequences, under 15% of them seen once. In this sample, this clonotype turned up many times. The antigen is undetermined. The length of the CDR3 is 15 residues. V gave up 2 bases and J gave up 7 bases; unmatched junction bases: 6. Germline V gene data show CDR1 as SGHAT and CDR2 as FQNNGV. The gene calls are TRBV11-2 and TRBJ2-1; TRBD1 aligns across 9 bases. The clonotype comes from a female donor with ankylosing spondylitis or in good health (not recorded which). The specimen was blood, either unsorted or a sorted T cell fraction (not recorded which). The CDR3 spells CASSLQGQGKNEQFF. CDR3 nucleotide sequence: TGTGCCAGCAGCTTACAAGGACAGGGGAAGAATGAGCAGTTCTTC.